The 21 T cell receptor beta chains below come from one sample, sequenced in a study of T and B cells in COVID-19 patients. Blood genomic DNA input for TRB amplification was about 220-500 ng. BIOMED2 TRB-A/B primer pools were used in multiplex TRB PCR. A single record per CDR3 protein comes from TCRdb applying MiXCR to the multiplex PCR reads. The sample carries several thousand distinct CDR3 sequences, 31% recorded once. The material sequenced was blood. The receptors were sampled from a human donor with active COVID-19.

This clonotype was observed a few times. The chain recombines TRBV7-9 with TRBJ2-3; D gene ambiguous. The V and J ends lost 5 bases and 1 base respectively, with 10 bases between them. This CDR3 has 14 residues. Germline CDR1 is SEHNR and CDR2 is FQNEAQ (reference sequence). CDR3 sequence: CASSEASRTDTQYF. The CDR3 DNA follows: TGTGCCAGCAGCGAGGCAAGCCGCACAGATACGCAGTATTTT.

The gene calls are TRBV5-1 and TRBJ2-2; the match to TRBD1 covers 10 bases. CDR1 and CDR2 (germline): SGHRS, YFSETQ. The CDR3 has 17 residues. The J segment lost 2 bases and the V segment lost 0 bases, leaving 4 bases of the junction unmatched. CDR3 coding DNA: TGCGCCAGCAGCTTGGTAGGGGACAGGGGTAACACCGGGGAGCTGTTTTTT. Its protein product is CASSLVGDRGNTGELFF.

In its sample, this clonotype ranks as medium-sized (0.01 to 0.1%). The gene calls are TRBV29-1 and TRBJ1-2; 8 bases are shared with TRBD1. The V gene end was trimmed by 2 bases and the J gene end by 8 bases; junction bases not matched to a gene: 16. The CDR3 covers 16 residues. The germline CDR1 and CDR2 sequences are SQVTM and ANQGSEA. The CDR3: CSVETGLGQGARGYTF. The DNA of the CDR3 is TGCAGCGTTGAAACGGGTTTGGGGCAGGGGGCGCGGGGCTACACCTTC. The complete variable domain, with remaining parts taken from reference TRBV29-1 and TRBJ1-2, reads SAVISQKPSRDICQRGTSLTIQCQVDSQVTMMFWYRQQPGQSLTLIATANQGSEATYESGFVIDKFPISRPNLTFSTLTVSNMSPEDSSIYLCSVETGLGQGARGYTFGSGTRLTVV.

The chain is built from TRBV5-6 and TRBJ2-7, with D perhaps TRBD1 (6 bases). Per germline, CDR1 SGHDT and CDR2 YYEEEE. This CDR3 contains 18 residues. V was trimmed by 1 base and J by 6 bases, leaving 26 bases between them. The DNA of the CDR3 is TGTGCCAGCAGCTTGTCATCTTTCAGGGACACCACACTCCCCGAGCAGTACGTC. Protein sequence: CASSLSSFRDTTLPEQYV.

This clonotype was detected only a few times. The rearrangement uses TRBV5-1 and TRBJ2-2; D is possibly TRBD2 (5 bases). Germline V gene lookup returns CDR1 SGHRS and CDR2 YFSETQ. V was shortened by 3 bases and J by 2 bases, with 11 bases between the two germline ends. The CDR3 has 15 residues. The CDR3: CASSSRRQNTGELFF. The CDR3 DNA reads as TGCGCCAGCAGCTCCCGGAGGCAAAACACCGGGGAGCTGTTTTTT.

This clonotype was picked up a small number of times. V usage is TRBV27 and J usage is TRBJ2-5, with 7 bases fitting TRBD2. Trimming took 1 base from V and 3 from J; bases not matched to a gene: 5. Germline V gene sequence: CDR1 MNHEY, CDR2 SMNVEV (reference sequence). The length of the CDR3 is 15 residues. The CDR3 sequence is CASSLFGGGKETQYF. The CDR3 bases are TGTGCCAGCAGTTTATTCGGCGGGGGAAAAGAGACCCAGTACTTC.

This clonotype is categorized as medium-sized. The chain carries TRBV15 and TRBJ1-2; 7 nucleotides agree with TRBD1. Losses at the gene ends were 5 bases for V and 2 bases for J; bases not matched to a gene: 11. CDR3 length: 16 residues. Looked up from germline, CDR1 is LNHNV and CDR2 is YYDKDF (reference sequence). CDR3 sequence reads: CATSPGTANLNYGYTF. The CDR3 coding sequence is TGTGCCACCAGCCCCGGGACAGCGAATCTAAACTATGGCTACACCTTC.

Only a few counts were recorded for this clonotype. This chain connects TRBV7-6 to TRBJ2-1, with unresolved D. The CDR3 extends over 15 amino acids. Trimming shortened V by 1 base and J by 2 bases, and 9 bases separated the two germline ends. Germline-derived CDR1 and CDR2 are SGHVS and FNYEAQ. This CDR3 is CASSLVVGTYNEQFF. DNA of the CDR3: TGTGCCAGCAGCTTAGTGGTGGGAACCTACAATGAGCAGTTCTTC.

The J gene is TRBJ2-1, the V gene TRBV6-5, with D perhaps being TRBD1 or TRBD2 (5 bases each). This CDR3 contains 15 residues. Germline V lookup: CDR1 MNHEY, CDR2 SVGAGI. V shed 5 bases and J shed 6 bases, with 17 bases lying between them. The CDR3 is CASSKGRPGINEQFF. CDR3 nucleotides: TGTGCCAGCAGTAAGGGACGGCCTGGGATCAATGAGCAGTTCTTC.

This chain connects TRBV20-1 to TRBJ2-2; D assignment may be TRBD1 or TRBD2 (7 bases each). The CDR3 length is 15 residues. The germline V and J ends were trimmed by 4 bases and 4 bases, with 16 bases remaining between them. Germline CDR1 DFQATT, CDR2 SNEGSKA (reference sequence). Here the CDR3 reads CSAIRGGQATGELFF. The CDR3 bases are TGCAGTGCTATCAGGGGGGGGCAGGCCACCGGGGAGCTGTTTTTT.

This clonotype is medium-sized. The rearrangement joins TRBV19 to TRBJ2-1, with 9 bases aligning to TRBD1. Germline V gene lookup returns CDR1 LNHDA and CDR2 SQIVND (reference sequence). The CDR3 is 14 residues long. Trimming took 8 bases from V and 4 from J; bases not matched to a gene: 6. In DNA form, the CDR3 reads TGTGCCAGTCAAACAGGGGGCTTATACAATGAGCAGTTCTTC. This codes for CASQTGGLYNEQFF.

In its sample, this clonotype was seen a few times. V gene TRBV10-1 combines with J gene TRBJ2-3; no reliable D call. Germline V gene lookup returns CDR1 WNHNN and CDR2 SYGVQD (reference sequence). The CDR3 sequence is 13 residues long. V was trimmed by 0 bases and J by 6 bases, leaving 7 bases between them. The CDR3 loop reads CASSESGADTQYF. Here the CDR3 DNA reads TGCGCCAGCAGTGAGTCTGGTGCGGATACGCAGTATTTT.

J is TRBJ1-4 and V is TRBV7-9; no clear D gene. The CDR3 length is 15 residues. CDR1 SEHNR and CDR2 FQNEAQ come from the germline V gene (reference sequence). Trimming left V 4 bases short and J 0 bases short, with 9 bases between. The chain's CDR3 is CASSSDLATNEKLFF. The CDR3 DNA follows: TGTGCCAGCAGCTCAGACCTAGCAACTAATGAAAAACTGTTTTTT.

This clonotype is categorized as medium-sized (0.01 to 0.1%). As DNA, the CDR3 is TGTGCCAGTAGTATTTTGTGGGACAGGGGGCACTACACCGGGGAGCTGTTTTTT. This encodes CASSILWDRGHYTGELFF. The J gene is TRBJ2-2, the V gene TRBV19; 12 positions match TRBD1. Looked up from germline, CDR1 is LNHDA and CDR2 is SQIVND (reference sequence). The CDR3 runs 18 residues. Trimming removed 3 bases from V and 3 bases from J; junction bases left unmatched: 8. The variable domain in full, with the rest retrieved from reference TRBV19 and TRBJ2-2, is DGGITQSPKYLFRKEGQNVTLSCEQNLNHDAMYWYRQDPGQGLRLIYYSQIVNDFQKGDIAEGYSVSREKKESFPLTVTSAQKNPTAFYLCASSILWDRGHYTGELFFGEGSRLTVL.

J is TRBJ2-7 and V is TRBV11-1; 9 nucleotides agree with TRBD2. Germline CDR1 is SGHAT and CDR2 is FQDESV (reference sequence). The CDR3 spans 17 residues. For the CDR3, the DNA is TGTGTTAGCAGCTCAGGGGGAGCTAGCGGGGAGGTCTACGAGCAGTACTTC. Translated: CVSSSGGASGEVYEQYF.

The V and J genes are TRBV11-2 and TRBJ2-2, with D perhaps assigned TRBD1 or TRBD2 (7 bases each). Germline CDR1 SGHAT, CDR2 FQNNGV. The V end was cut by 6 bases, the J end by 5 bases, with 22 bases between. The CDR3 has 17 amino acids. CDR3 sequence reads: CASRKPGGGARTGELFF. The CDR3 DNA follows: TGTGCCAGCAGAAAACCAGGGGGGGGGGCGCGGACCGGGGAGCTGTTTTTT. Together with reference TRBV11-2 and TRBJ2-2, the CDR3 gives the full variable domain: EAGVAQSPRYKIIEKRQSVAFWCNPISGHATLYWYQQILGQGPKLLIQFQNNGVVDDSQLPKDRFSAERLKGVDSTLKIQPAKLEDSAVYLCASRKPGGGARTGELFFGEGSRLTVL.

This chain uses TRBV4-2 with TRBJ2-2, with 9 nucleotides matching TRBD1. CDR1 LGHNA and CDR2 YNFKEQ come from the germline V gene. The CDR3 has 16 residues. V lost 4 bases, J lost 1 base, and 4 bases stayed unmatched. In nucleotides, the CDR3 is TGTGCCAGCAGCCGCACAGGGGGCGGGAACACCGGGGAGCTGTTTTTT. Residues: CASSRTGGGNTGELFF.

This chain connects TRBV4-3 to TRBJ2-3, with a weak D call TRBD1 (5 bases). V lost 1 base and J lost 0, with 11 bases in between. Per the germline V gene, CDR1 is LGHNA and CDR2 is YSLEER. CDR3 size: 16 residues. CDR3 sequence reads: CASSQVSGISTDTQYF. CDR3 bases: TGCGCCAGCAGCCAAGTTTCAGGGATCAGCACAGATACGCAGTATTTT.

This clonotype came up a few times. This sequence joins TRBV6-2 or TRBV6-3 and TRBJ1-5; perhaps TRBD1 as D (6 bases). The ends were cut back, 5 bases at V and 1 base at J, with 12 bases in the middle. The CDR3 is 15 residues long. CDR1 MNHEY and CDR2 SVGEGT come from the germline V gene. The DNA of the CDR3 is TGTGCCAGCAGTCCCGCGGGGGGCAGCAATCAGCCCCAGCATTTT. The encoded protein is CASSPAGGSNQPQHF.

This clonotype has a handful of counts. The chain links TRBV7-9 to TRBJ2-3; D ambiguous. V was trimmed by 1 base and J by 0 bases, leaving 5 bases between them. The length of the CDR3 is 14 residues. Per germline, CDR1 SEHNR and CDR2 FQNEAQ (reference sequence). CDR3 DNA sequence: TGTGCCAGCAGCTTAGGACATAGCACAGATACGCAGTATTTT. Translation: CASSLGHSTDTQYF.

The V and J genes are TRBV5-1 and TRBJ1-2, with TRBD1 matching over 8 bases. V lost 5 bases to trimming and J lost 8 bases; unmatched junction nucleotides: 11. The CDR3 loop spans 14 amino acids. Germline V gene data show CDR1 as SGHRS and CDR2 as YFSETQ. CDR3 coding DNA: TGCGCCAGCAGGGTGGGTCAGGACAGGGACGGCTACACCTTC. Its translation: CASRVGQDRDGYTF.